This TCR beta chain stems from a study of PD-L1 blockade in urothelial cancer. As for the study in general: Atezolizumab (1,200 mg intravenously every 3 weeks) began in about 2014 for patients. Prior exposure to chemotherapy in patients amounted to 0 to 3 regimens received.

Time point meaning: pretreatment peripheral blood. As to this clone: What it binds is not known.

The CDR3 is 16 residues long. CDR1 is MNHEY, CDR2 SMNVEV, per germline (reference sequence). V lost 6 bases and J lost 3, with 20 bases in between. The data were produced by immunoSEQ multiplex PCR, yet TCRdb's version contains in-frame clones alone and is incomplete. The sample lists tens of thousands of clones; around 90% were seen once. Regarding the study as a whole: At 3 weeks on treatment, tumor-associated clones expanded more with durable benefit. Below-median pretreatment blood TCR clonality was associated with improved progression-free and overall survival.

Material: PBMCs, obtained around atezolizumab (anti-PD-L1) treatment. This chain uses TRBV27 with TRBJ2-5, with a possible D match to TRBD2 (6 bases). The sequence derives from a man in his 60s with urothelial cancer. This CDR3 reads CASRIRSLGEEETQYF. The DNA of the CDR3 is TGTGCCAGCAGAATAAGGAGTTTGGGGGAGGAAGAGACCCAGTACTTC.